This TCR beta chain originates from a study of a mutant IDH1 vaccine in newly diagnosed glioma. At the level of the study: Among treated patients, approximately 62% were male and about 40% female, and mean age was about 40 years. Study results and limitations: Vaccine-induced responses were seen in 93.3% of patients, spanning several MHC alleles.

Measured with immunoSEQ multiplex PCR; TCRdb has only the in-frame clones, and not every one. Of about 88,000 clones in the sample, about 80% were seen once. On this clone: Its antigen remains unidentified.

CDR3 length equals 15 residues. V shed 0 bases and J shed 1 base, with 10 bases lying between them. The V gene's germline CDR1 is LGHNA and CDR2 YNFKEQ. As to time point: baseline, week 1 (first vaccination visit). The treatment is: pre-vaccination baseline after standard-of-care therapy. The sequence was collected from a man between 35 and 55 years old with glioma. Some clones in this sample may be carry-over from other donors' samples. Sequenced material: PBMCs, taken from a glioma patient treated with radiotherapy, temozolomide or both. The chain couples TRBV4-2 to TRBJ2-7; D ambiguous. The CDR3 DNA is TGTGCCAGCAGCCAAGATTACAGCCCGTCCTACGAGCAGTACTTC. Protein product: CASSQDYSPSYEQYF.